Below, one TCR beta chain is given with its context. This entry comes from a study of human T cells and chemical hapten exposure. MiXCR, applied by TCRdb to the RACE reads, yields one record per CDR3 protein. The sample contains roughly 360,000 distinct CDR3 sequences, roughly 4.8% of which appear only once. Stated time point: patch test 1, 2 weeks after DPC sensitization. Documented treatment: therapeutic diphenylcyclopropenone sensitization with weekly scalp DPC. Sequences were derived from whole blood, sampled in connection with sensitization to the hapten diphenylcyclopropenone (DPC). The source is a woman aged 45-60 years with alopecia areata. Some clones in this sample may be carry-over from other donors' samples.

The CDR3: CASSSTGQGAKDTEAFF. CDR3 nucleotide sequence: TGTGCCAGCAGCTCTACAGGGCAGGGGGCGAAGGACACTGAAGCTTTCTTT. The rearrangement links TRBV7-9 to TRBJ1-1; 8 bases are a match to TRBD1. From germline, CDR1 is SEHNR and CDR2 FQNEAQ (reference sequence). After removal of 4 bases from V and 3 bases from J, the junction contained 13 bases not matched to a gene. CDR3 size: 17 residues.